Ten or more counts support the clone carrying this TCR beta chain. Its target is not known. The record originates from a study of response to subunit inactivated influenza vaccine. Study-wide points: It was the authors' suggestion that each seasonal influenza vaccination recruits few new T cells.

TCRdb processed the RT-PCR reads anew with MiXCR; each CDR3 protein has one entry. The sample shows more than 150,000 distinct CDR3 sequences, nearly 9.5% of them seen only once. This TCR came from a man aged 50 to 59 who received an inactivated influenza vaccine. The source was non-naive T cells sorted from PBMCs, collected on the day of vaccination.

CDR3 nucleotide sequence: TGTGCCAGCAGCTTAGGGGTAGGGGAGCAGTACTTC. This translates into CASSLGVGEQYF. V usage is TRBV7-2 and J usage is TRBJ2-7; D gene unclear. With 1 base removed from V and 7 bases from J, the gap between germline ends came to 8 bases. The CDR3 has 12 amino acids. The germline V gene has CDR1 SGHTA and CDR2 FQGNSA.